The T cell receptor beta chain described here comes from a study of T cells expressing NK-cell markers (dated by TCRdb to the early 2020s). Looking at the study overall: TCR beta-chain repertoires were profiled in sorted CD3+CD56+NKG2C+, CD3+CD56+NKG2C- and CD3+CD56-NKG2C+ T-cell subsets from several donors. Seven of the eight sequenced donors were HCMV-seropositive and one was HCMV-seronegative. All eight donors whose samples were sequenced were randomly selected healthy volunteers, three of them men and five women. Sequencing of the libraries produced 2 x 150 bp reads on Illumina HiSeq 2000/2500, MiSeq or NextSeq.

Inclusive of the bounding cysteine and phenylalanine, the CDR3 is 15 residues long. Only the protein sequence is given. According to the germline V gene (reference sequence), CDR1 reads LGHDT and CDR2 reads YNNKEL. TCRdb names Illumina HiSeq 2000 as the instrument used. 5'RACE template switching, by which a universal primer site and unique molecular identifiers were added, was used to make TCR beta cDNA libraries. Priming for cDNA synthesis came from the TCR beta constant segment, and two successive PCR amplification steps followed. The paper's data handling went like this. MIGEC was used to demultiplex reads and group the reads by UMI, and MiTCR was used to assemble and quantify clonotypes. To exclude erroneous sequences, any TCR cDNA sequence not supported by at least two reads was discarded. Downstream repertoire analysis used the tcR package, and clonotypes were matched across fractions by CDR3 nucleotide sequence plus V segment. Antigen specificity was annotated against VDJdb with VDJmatch, allowing one amino acid substitution in CDR3. TCRdb reprocessed the raw reads; every CDR3 protein sequence is a single record, and DNA is not supplied. The V and J calls come from TCRdb's annotation, not from the publication. The table for this sample lists over 120,000 distinct CDR3 sequences. The ten largest clones add up to 9% to 15% of the sample.

General findings and caveats noted by the study authors: Whether the expanded NKG2C-expressing T cell clones were specific for HCMV antigens remained unclear. Those dominant clonotypes were again the most abundant among CD3+CD56-NKG2C+ cells in four donors, at 28.3-60.1%. In about six donors, the dominant CD3+CD56+NKG2C+ clonotypes were found to rank among the top 10 CD8+ clonotypes and to make up about 1.0-7.5% of CD8+ T cells.

To note about this clonotype: It has no known antigen specificity.

A commercial ELISA kit detecting HCMV-specific IgG in serum was used to determine HCMV serostatus. Ficoll density gradient centrifugation was used to isolate peripheral blood mononuclear cells from blood. The sequencing input was blood T cells: a sorted CD56 or NKG2C T cell subset, CD4+ or CD8+ T cells, or bulk PBMC T cells (not recorded which). The source of this sequence is a man between 18 and 35 years old in good health. Donor details come from another sample of the same person, matched by shared clones. This chain is built from TRBV3-1 and TRBJ2-5. The encoded CDR3 is CASTSRVLGWETQYF.